This TCR beta chain came from a study of cytomegalovirus exposure and HLA in healthy donors. CDR1 MNHEY and CDR2 SVGAGI come from the germline V gene. The length of the CDR3 is 12 residues. V dropped 6 bases and J dropped 7; count of bases not matched to a gene: 4. The assay was immunoSEQ multiplex PCR, and TCRdb's table has in-frame clones only and misses some. The repertoire has hundreds of thousands of clones, roughly 90% of them found once; the top ten carry 12%. This chain connects TRBV6-5 to TRBJ1-2, with TRBD1 identical over 8 bases. The receptor comes from a man between 18 and 29 years old in good health and CMV-seropositive. The sample comprised PBMCs. This CDR3 reads CASRTGAGGYTF. For the CDR3, the DNA is TGTGCCAGCAGGACAGGGGCTGGTGGCTACACCTTC.